The 17 T cell receptor beta chains given below trace back to one sample, sequenced in a study of shared clonotypes between healthy human individuals. Here immunoSEQ multiplex PCR was the method, and the copy in TCRdb shows in-frame clones only, minus some. The sample contains some 2,500,000 clones, approximately 93% of which appear only once. The sample comprised naive CD4+ T cells from PBMCs. Subset reported: CD45RA+ positively selected. The source of these receptors is a man between 18 and 35 years old in good health. Some clones in this sample may be carry-over from other donors' samples.

The V and J genes are TRBV28 and TRBJ1-4; no clear D. CDR3 size: 15 residues. CDR1 and CDR2 (germline): MDHEN, SYDVKM. Trimming removed 5 bases from V and 6 bases from J, with 16 bases in between. The CDR3 region is CASSPAGARDEKLFF. In DNA form, the CDR3 reads TGTGCCAGCAGTCCCGCGGGCGCCCGGGATGAAAAACTGTTTTTT. Looking up the rest from reference TRBV28 and TRBJ1-4 gives the full variable domain: DVKVTQSSRYLVKRTGEKVFLECVQDMDHENMFWYRQDPGLGLRLIYFSYDVKMKEKGDIPEGYSVSREKKERFSLILESASTNQTSMYLCASSPAGARDEKLFFGSGTQLSVL.

In this sample, this clone turned up once. The chain carries TRBV4-1 and TRBJ1-2; D possibly corresponds to TRBD1 (5 bases). Germline V gene data show CDR1 as MGHRA and CDR2 as YSYEKL. Trimming pared 4 bases from V and 2 bases from J, leaving 14 bases between. The CDR3 runs 15 residues. CDR3 residues: CASSPDIKGNYGYTF. In nucleotides, the CDR3 is TGCGCCAGCAGCCCGGACATAAAGGGAAACTATGGCTACACCTTC.

This clone was recorded once. The chain is built from TRBV4-1 and TRBJ2-1, with TRBD2 matching over 10 bases. CDR1 is MGHRA, CDR2 YSYEKL, per germline. This CDR3 is built from 16 residues. The junction had 5 bases not matched to a gene; V was cut back by 1 base and J by 5 bases. CDR3 nucleotide sequence: TGCGCCAGCAGCCAAGTGGGTAGCGGGAGGAACAATGAGCAGTTCTTC. Residues: CASSQVGSGRNNEQFF.

This clone was seen only once. The chain uses TRBV28 and TRBJ1-3; 10 positions agree with TRBD1. The germline gives CDR1 MDHEN, CDR2 SYDVKM. This CDR3 comprises 15 residues. V shed 6 bases and J 2 bases; nucleotides not matched to a gene: 4. The CDR3 nucleotides read TGTGCCAGCAGAAGACAGGGGGCGACTGGAAACACCATATATTTT. This sequence encodes CASRRQGATGNTIYF.

The chain links TRBV7-8 to TRBJ2-1, with D uncertain. The CDR3 runs 14 residues. With 5 bases removed from V and 6 bases from J, the gap between germline ends came to 14 bases. The germline V gene encodes CDR1 SGHVS and CDR2 FQNEAQ. The CDR3 coding sequence is TGTGCCAGCAGCCGACCGTCGATCTTCAATGAGCAGTTCTTC. It encodes CASSRPSIFNEQFF.

The chain joins TRBV5-1 to TRBJ2-3; TRBD2 agrees at 11 bases. The length of the CDR3 is 17 residues. CDR1 is SGHRS, CDR2 YFSETQ, per germline. Trimming removed 1 base from V and 4 bases from J; junction bases left unmatched: 8. CDR3 sequence reads: CASSLSPLAGGSDTQYF. In DNA form, the CDR3 reads TGCGCCAGCAGCTTGTCCCCTCTAGCGGGAGGTTCAGATACGCAGTATTTT.

This chain uses TRBV11-3 with TRBJ1-4; D gene ambiguous. CDR1 and CDR2 from the germline V gene are SGHNT and YENEEA. V was shortened by 5 bases and J by 10 bases, with 11 bases between the two germline ends. There are 12 residues in the CDR3. The CDR3 DNA reads as TGTGCCAGCAGCGCTGCGGGAGGAAAACTGTTTTTT. It yields the protein CASSAAGGKLFF.

V and J are TRBV27 and TRBJ1-5, with D maybe TRBD1 (5 bases). Germline loops: CDR1 MNHEY, CDR2 SMNVEV (reference sequence). This CDR3 comprises 14 residues. V was trimmed by 3 bases and J by 6 bases, leaving 12 bases between them. In nucleotides, the CDR3 is TGTGCCAGCAGTTTTTGGGGCGGGGGTCAGCCCCAGCATTTT. Encoded protein: CASSFWGGGQPQHF.

This chain links TRBV10-1 with TRBJ2-7; D not resolved. V dropped 6 bases and J dropped 6 bases, with 9 bases sitting between them. Germline V gene lookup returns CDR1 WNHNN and CDR2 SYGVQD (reference sequence). This CDR3 is built from 11 residues. The CDR3 DNA sequence: TGCGCCAGCAGCCTCAAAGGCGAGCAGTACTTC. It is translated as CASSLKGEQYF.

The gene calls are TRBV7-2 and TRBJ2-7, with D unresolved. Germline CDR1 SGHTA, CDR2 FQGNSA. Trimming removed 1 base at V and 2 bases at J, with 9 bases between. The CDR3 contains 14 residues. The CDR3 spells CASSLGGKPYEQYF. The CDR3, as DNA: TGTGCCAGCAGCTTAGGTGGCAAACCCTACGAGCAGTACTTC. The full variable domain, completed using reference TRBV7-2 and TRBJ2-7, is GAGVSQSPSNKVTEKGKDVELRCDPISGHTALYWYRQSLGQGLEFLIYFQGNSAPDKSGLPSDRFSAERTGGSVSTLTIQRTQQEDSAVYLCASSLGGKPYEQYFGPGTRLTVT.

The chain has TRBV6-1 and TRBJ2-7; maybe TRBD1 (6 bases). In germline, CDR1 is MNHNS, CDR2 SASEGT. The CDR3 sequence is 14 residues long. V was pared by 7 bases and J by 0 bases, with 13 bases between. The CDR3 is CASITGRSSYEQYF. CDR3 bases: TGTGCCAGCATCACAGGGCGAAGCTCCTACGAGCAGTACTTC.

This chain joins TRBV6-5 and TRBJ2-2; D call uncertain. There are 14 residues in the CDR3. From germline, CDR1 is MNHEY and CDR2 SVGAGI. Trimming stripped 2 bases from V and 0 bases from J, with 4 bases between. CDR3 protein: CASSYAPNTGELFF. The CDR3 coding sequence is TGTGCCAGCAGTTACGCCCCGAACACCGGGGAGCTGTTTTTT.

Written as DNA, the CDR3 is TGTGCCCTCGGAGTCAGGAATCTCAATCAGCCCCAGCATTTT. It translates to CALGVRNLNQPQHF. The chain employs TRBV28 and TRBJ1-5; D is unresolved. This CDR3 is built from 14 residues. Per germline, CDR1 MDHEN and CDR2 SYDVKM. Trimming shortened V by 11 bases and J by 3 bases, and 17 bases separated the two germline ends. Using reference TRBV28 and TRBJ1-5 for the parts outside the CDR3, the full variable domain is DVKVTQSSRYLVKRTGEKVFLECVQDMDHENMFWYRQDPGLGLRLIYFSYDVKMKEKGDIPEGYSVSREKKERFSLILESASTNQTSMYLCALGVRNLNQPQHFGDGTRLSIL.

The rearrangement links TRBV6-1 to TRBJ1-5; D perhaps matches TRBD1 (5 bases). CDR3 length: 15 residues. Looked up from germline, CDR1 is MNHNS and CDR2 is SASEGT. V lost 6 bases, J lost 6 bases, and 18 bases lay in between. As DNA, the CDR3 is TGTGCCAGCAGCTTCGGCCAGGGTGTGGGTCAGCCCCAGCATTTT. It translates to CASSFGQGVGQPQHF.

The chain combines TRBV23-1 with TRBJ2-1; 8 nucleotides match TRBD1. TRBV23-1 qualifies as an ORF whose function is uncertain. CDR3 length equals 19 residues. V was pared by 8 bases and J by 0 bases, with 18 bases of the junction left unmatched. The CDR3 region has the DNA TGCGCCAGCTCGCACCCGCGGCAGGGGGCTACGGCCTCCTACAATGAGCAGTTCTTC. Translated, it gives CASSHPRQGATASYNEQFF.

V is TRBV19 and J is TRBJ1-1; 7 bases fit TRBD1. The junction had 13 bases not matched to a gene; V was cut back by 6 bases and J by 0 bases. The CDR3 contains 17 residues. Germline V gene sequence: CDR1 LNHDA, CDR2 SQIVND (reference sequence). Here the CDR3 reads CASRRYEGARMNTEAFF. The DNA of the CDR3 is TGTGCCAGTAGGCGGTACGAGGGGGCCCGAATGAACACTGAAGCTTTCTTT.

The gene calls are TRBV14 and TRBJ1-4; TRBD1 is a possible D gene (5 bases). From germline, CDR1 is SGHDN and CDR2 FVKESK. The ends were cut back, 4 bases at V and 5 bases at J, with 20 bases in the middle. The CDR3 sequence is 17 residues long. The CDR3 region is CASSPWVGAARNEKLFF. The CDR3 DNA follows: TGTGCCAGCAGCCCATGGGTCGGGGCGGCCAGAAATGAAAAACTGTTTTTT.